What follows describes a single TCR beta chain. The sample comes from a study of low-dose radiotherapy and immunotherapy resistance in tumors. For the study at large: Daily intake of oral aspirin 300 mg by patients lasted four cycles and began on cycle 1 day 1.

Patients deemed eligible presented with advanced solid tumors lacking tumor-infiltrating lymphocytes. The CDR3 is 16 amino acids. Germline V gene data show CDR1 as MGHRA and CDR2 as YSYEKL. Trimming cost V 2 bases and J 8 bases; bases outside gene matches: 11. TRAV- and TRBV-specific primers primed first-strand cDNA, covering alpha and beta chains. An approximately 19-cycle PCR with a constant-region primer and V-primer adapter amplified TCRs. TCRdb analysed the reads with MiXCR anew, one entry per CDR3 protein. The data hold around 15,000 distinct CDR3 sequences, with about 71% observed a single time.

The V gene is TRBV4-1, the J gene TRBJ1-2; 10 positions agree with TRBD1. The source is a human donor with advanced metastatic prostate, ovarian, gallbladder or colorectal cancer (not recorded which). This table probably holds off-target reads from a library built for another chain. CDR3 residues: CASSQTLWTGGTGYTF. DNA for the CDR3: TGCGCCAGCAGCCAAACCCTCTGGACAGGGGGGACGGGCTACACCTTC.